These 27 T cell receptor beta chains were sequenced from one sample in a study of CD8 T cells in ankylosing spondylitis. Study-level results: Typical of ankylosing spondylitis blood, it appeared, was a TCR beta motif of fewer than 10 highly homologous variants.

Their recognized antigens are unknown. In TCRdb, the 5' RACE reads were re-called with MiXCR into one record per CDR3 protein. Among 390,000 or so distinct CDR3 sequences listed, 20% to 25% were seen once. The sequencing sample was made of blood, either unsorted or a sorted T cell fraction (not recorded which). The receptors shown here come from a male donor with ankylosing spondylitis.

This chain connects TRBV27 to TRBJ2-5; possibly TRBD2 for D (6 bases). CDR1 and CDR2 from the germline V gene are MNHEY and SMNVEV (reference sequence). The CDR3 is made up of 15 amino acids. V dropped 5 bases and J dropped 2 bases, with 15 bases sitting between them. The CDR3 coding sequence is TGTGCCAGCAGTACGCGGGGTCCGAAACAAGAGACCCAGTACTTC. Translated, it gives CASSTRGPKQETQYF.

This clonotype was observed at least ten times. V and J are TRBV5-1 and TRBJ2-3, with D hard to call. Trimming cost V 3 bases and J 7 bases, with 6 bases left between them. The CDR3 runs 11 residues. Germline CDR1 is SGHRS and CDR2 is YFSETQ. The CDR3 loop reads CASSSEYTQYF. The CDR3 DNA reads as TGCGCCAGCAGCTCGGAGTATACGCAGTATTTT.

This clonotype was seen a handful of times. The chain employs TRBV7-2 and TRBJ2-2; 11 nucleotides match TRBD2. The CDR3 consists of 15 residues. Germline V CDR1 and CDR2: SGHTA, FQGNSA. V was pared by 5 bases and J by 4 bases, with 3 bases of the junction left unmatched. CDR3 region: CASSPTSGSTGELFF. The CDR3 DNA reads as TGTGCCAGCAGCCCAACTAGCGGGAGCACCGGGGAGCTGTTTTTT.

The sample holds a few counts of this clonotype. This rearrangement joins TRBV20-1 to TRBJ2-1, with D hard to call. Trimming removed 0 bases at V and 4 bases at J, with 16 bases between. Germline values: CDR1 DFQATT, CDR2 SNEGSKA (reference sequence). The CDR3 is 16 residues long. The CDR3 is CSARDRIPGKYNEQFF. The CDR3 region has the DNA TGCAGTGCTAGAGATCGAATACCAGGAAAATACAATGAGCAGTTCTTC.

This clonotype was seen a few times. CDR3 loop: CAIRGYPGDDEQYF. The DNA of the CDR3 is TGTGCCATCAGGGGATACCCTGGGGACGACGAGCAGTACTTC. The J gene is TRBJ2-7, the V gene TRBV10-3; TRBD1 or TRBD2 may be the D gene (5 bases each). The CDR3 length is 14 residues. V was clipped by 6 bases and J by 5 bases, with 17 bases between them. Germline lookup yields CDR1 ENHRY and CDR2 SYGVKD.

The rearrangement links TRBV7-6 to TRBJ2-5; D is ambiguous. In germline, CDR1 is SGHVS, CDR2 FNYEAQ. This CDR3 spans 15 amino acids. Trimming took 1 base from V and 0 from J, leaving 9 bases between them. The CDR3 nucleotides read TGTGCCAGCAGCTTAGTTTTCGGGCACCAAGAGACCCAGTACTTC. Translated, it gives CASSLVFGHQETQYF.

This rearrangement joins TRBV5-1 to TRBJ2-7; tentatively, D is TRBD2 (6 bases). Trimming took 3 bases from V and 0 from J, leaving 13 bases between them. CDR1 is SGHRS, CDR2 YFSETQ, per germline. The length of the CDR3 is 15 residues. This chain's CDR3 is CASSYLWGLSYEQYF. The CDR3 DNA reads TGCGCCAGCAGCTACCTATGGGGACTCTCCTACGAGCAGTACTTC.

This rearrangement joins TRBV12-3 or TRBV12-4 to TRBJ2-7; TRBD1 agrees at 11 bases. The V segment lost 6 bases and the J segment 0 bases; nucleotides outside the gene matches: 4. This CDR3 comprises 15 residues. CDR3 sequence (DNA): TGTGCCAGCAGCGAGGGACAGGGGGGCTCCTACGAGCAGTACTTC. This gives the protein CASSEGQGGSYEQYF.

This clonotype was picked up a small number of times. The chain employs TRBV28 and TRBJ2-1; 7 bases are a match to TRBD1. The V and J ends lost 6 bases and 8 bases, in that order; junction bases with no gene match: 4. There are 12 residues in the CDR3. Germline CDR1 is MDHEN and CDR2 is SYDVKM. The CDR3 spells CASRLQGYEQFF. In DNA, the CDR3 is TGTGCCAGCAGATTACAGGGGTATGAGCAGTTCTTC.

The chain carries TRBV10-3 and TRBJ2-2; TRBD2 matches at 12 bases. The CDR3 length is 17 residues. Germline lookup yields CDR1 ENHRY and CDR2 SYGVKD. After removal of 5 bases from V and 0 bases from J, the junction contained 4 bases not matched to a gene. CDR3 protein: CAISTSGRTSNTGELFF. The DNA of the CDR3 is TGTGCCATCAGTACTAGCGGGAGGACTTCGAACACCGGGGAGCTGTTTTTT.

The chain is built from TRBV7-3 and TRBJ2-2; D ambiguous. The CDR3 is 15 residues long. Germline CDR1 reads SGHTA; CDR2 reads FQGTGA. V gave up 5 bases and J gave up 0 bases, with 10 bases separating them. The CDR3 nucleotides are TGTGCCAGCAGCCAAGGGCCACCGAACACCGGGGAGCTGTTTTTT. It yields the protein CASSQGPPNTGELFF.

There are a few counts of this clonotype. The chain employs TRBV20-1 and TRBJ2-3, with TRBD2 identical over 9 bases. Germline CDR1 and CDR2: DFQATT and SNEGSKA (reference sequence). The length of the CDR3 is 19 residues. V was clipped by 2 bases and J by 5 bases; unmatched bases: 20. The CDR3 loop reads CSARITRTTAGGPLDTQYF. The CDR3 DNA reads TGCAGTGCTAGAATTACGCGGACCACTGCGGGAGGGCCGCTAGATACGCAGTATTTT.

The chain couples TRBV27 to TRBJ2-7; TRBD1 aligns across 7 bases. With V trimmed by 5 bases and J by 2 bases, 6 bases remained unmatched. Germline V CDR1 and CDR2: MNHEY, SMNVEV (reference sequence). The CDR3 consists of 14 residues. The CDR3 DNA is TGTGCCAGCAGTGCCACAGGGGCGCCCTACGAGCAGTACTTC. Protein: CASSATGAPYEQYF.

The rearrangement links TRBV20-1 to TRBJ2-5; 11 nucleotides match TRBD2. V gave up 2 bases and J gave up 1 base; unmatched junction bases: 3. The V gene's germline CDR1 is DFQATT and CDR2 SNEGSKA (reference sequence). The CDR3 runs 15 residues. For the CDR3, the DNA is TGCAGTGCTAGATCTAGCGGGAGGTCCCAAGAGACCCAGTACTTC. Amino acid sequence: CSARSSGRSQETQYF.

The chain recombines TRBV5-1 with TRBJ1-3; D remains unclear. V gave up 1 base and J gave up 0 bases, with 11 bases separating them. This CDR3 comprises 16 residues. Per germline, CDR1 SGHRS and CDR2 YFSETQ. CDR3 bases: TGCGCCAGCAGCTTGTCTGCCAGGAGCTCTGGAAACACCATATATTTT. It yields the protein CASSLSARSSGNTIYF.

This clonotype was recorded many times. DNA of the CDR3: TGCGCCAGCAGCTTGGACCAAGCCTCTGGAAACACCATATATTTT. Protein: CASSLDQASGNTIYF. V is TRBV5-1 and J is TRBJ1-3, with no clear D. Trimming removed 0 bases from V and 0 bases from J, with 7 bases in between. Germline loops: CDR1 SGHRS, CDR2 YFSETQ. This CDR3 spans 15 amino acids. Full variable domain (missing parts from reference TRBV5-1 and TRBJ1-3): KAGVTQTPRYLIKTRGQQVTLSCSPISGHRSVSWYQQTPGQGLQFLFEYFSETQRNKGNFPGRFSGRQFSNSRSEMNVSTLELGDSALYLCASSLDQASGNTIYFGEGSWLTVV.

The gene calls are TRBV27 and TRBJ2-7, with 8 bases lining up with TRBD2. The CDR3 is 14 amino acids. Germline loops: CDR1 MNHEY, CDR2 SMNVEV (reference sequence). J was trimmed by 3 bases and V by 5 bases; bases with no gene match: 6. Here the CDR3 DNA reads TGTGCCAGCAGTAAACGGGGGGGGAACTACGAGCAGTACTTC. Protein sequence: CASSKRGGNYEQYF.

This clonotype was seen a few times. The chain has TRBV5-5 and TRBJ2-3; D is possibly TRBD2 (6 bases). The CDR3 spans 14 residues. The V gene lost 3 bases and the J gene lost 3 bases, with 11 bases spanning the gap. Germline CDR1 is SGHKS and CDR2 is YYEKEE (reference sequence). CDR3 DNA: TGTGCCAGCAGCTCGGAGGGGATAACAGATACGCAGTATTTT. It codes for CASSSEGITDTQYF.

The table lists this clonotype with a few counts. V gene TRBV11-1 combines with J gene TRBJ2-2, with 7 bases fitting TRBD2. Germline V gene sequence: CDR1 SGHAT, CDR2 FQDESV (reference sequence). This CDR3 has 13 residues. V trimming: 3 bases; J trimming: 6 bases; junction bases outside the gene matches: 1. CDR3 sequence: CASSFLAAGELFF. DNA of the CDR3: TGTGCCAGCAGCTTCCTAGCGGCCGGGGAGCTGTTTTTT.

This chain uses TRBV20-1 with TRBJ1-2; D is ambiguous. Trimming stripped 6 bases from V and 7 bases from J, with 30 bases between. Germline loops: CDR1 DFQATT, CDR2 SNEGSKA (reference sequence). This CDR3 has 17 residues. CDR3 nucleotide sequence: TGCAGTGCCCCGAAGCGCCCCAACCCAGCTCGGTCCGGTGGCTACACCTTC. The encoded protein is CSAPKRPNPARSGGYTF.

The chain combines TRBV2 with TRBJ1-4; unclear D gene. This CDR3 has 12 amino acids. Germline values: CDR1 SNHLY, CDR2 FYNNEI. The germline V and J ends were trimmed by 7 bases and 7 bases, with 10 bases remaining between them. CDR3 in DNA: TGTGCCAGCAATCCGTCGGGTGAAAAACTGTTTTTT. Protein: CASNPSGEKLFF.

This clonotype was counted between two and nine times. The rearrangement uses TRBV10-3 and TRBJ2-2; no definite D call. Germline V gives CDR1 ENHRY, CDR2 SYGVKD. The CDR3 sequence is 15 residues long. V lost 2 bases, J lost 4 bases, and 11 bases lay in between. Written as DNA, the CDR3 is TGTGCCATCAGTGAGACGGGCCCCAGCACCGGGGAGCTGTTTTTT. Protein: CAISETGPSTGELFF.

This clonotype showed up just a few times. The genes are TRBV20-1 and TRBJ2-5; TRBD2 aligns across 13 bases. This CDR3 spans 16 amino acids. V gave up 3 bases and J gave up 5 bases; unmatched junction bases: 9. Germline-derived CDR1 and CDR2 are DFQATT and SNEGSKA (reference sequence). CDR3 coding DNA: TGCAGTGCTAGGGGACTAGCGGGACGGCCCCGTGAGACCCAGTACTTC. This encodes CSARGLAGRPRETQYF.

V gene TRBV5-1 combines with J gene TRBJ2-5; maybe TRBD2 (5 bases). The CDR3 is 11 residues long. Germline loops: CDR1 SGHRS, CDR2 YFSETQ. V lost 5 bases to trimming and J lost 4 bases, with 6 bases between them. In DNA, the CDR3 is TGCGCCAGCAGGGCGGGAGAGACCCAGTACTTC. Translated: CASRAGETQYF.

This chain connects TRBV6-1 to TRBJ2-7; possibly TRBD1 for D (5 bases). This CDR3 is built from 14 residues. In germline, CDR1 is MNHNS, CDR2 SASEGT. Deletions cut 6 bases from V and 0 bases from J, with 12 bases between. CDR3 nucleotides: TGTGCCAGCAGAGGGGTACCCCGCTCCTACGAGCAGTACTTC. This encodes CASRGVPRSYEQYF.

V and J are TRBV7-2 and TRBJ1-4, with a possible D match to TRBD1 (5 bases). Germline CDR1 reads SGHTA; CDR2 reads FQGNSA. CDR3 size: 16 residues. The V and J ends lost 5 bases and 5 bases respectively, with 18 bases between them. The CDR3 DNA reads as TGTGCCAGCAGCCACAGTATGGGACGGGGAAATGAAAAACTGTTTTTT. Amino acid sequence: CASSHSMGRGNEKLFF.

The gene calls are TRBV6-2 or TRBV6-3 and TRBJ2-1; D remains ambiguous. This CDR3 is 11 amino acids long. Germline CDR1 is MNHEY and CDR2 is SVGEGT. V lost 6 bases, J lost 9 bases, and 9 bases lay in between. The CDR3 DNA reads TGTGCCAGCAGCCACGGTCTTGAGCAGTTCTTC. It yields the protein CASSHGLEQFF.